Given below is one T cell receptor (beta chain) in context. The data were obtained in a study of PD-1 blockade in classical Hodgkin lymphoma. Here immunoSEQ multiplex PCR was the method, and the copy in TCRdb shows in-frame clones only, minus some. The sample carries about 28,000 clones, over 75% recorded once. The CDR3 is 11 residues long. Trimming stripped 4 bases from V and 7 bases from J, with 8 bases between. Germline V lookup: CDR1 DFQATT, CDR2 SNEGSKA (reference sequence). Regarding time point: cycle 4 day 1 (C4D1), after 6 weeks of nivolumab. Each patient relapsed following autologous stem cell transplantation, and prior brentuximab vedotin exposure differed.

This clonotype was obtained from a human donor with classical Hodgkin lymphoma. V and J are TRBV20-1 and TRBJ2-1, with D maybe TRBD2 (5 bases). The material was peripheral blood mononuclear cells (PBMCs), obtained before the fourth cycle of nivolumab. This chain's CDR3 is CSANGKNEQFF. The CDR3 DNA reads TGCAGTGCTAACGGGAAGAATGAGCAGTTCTTC.